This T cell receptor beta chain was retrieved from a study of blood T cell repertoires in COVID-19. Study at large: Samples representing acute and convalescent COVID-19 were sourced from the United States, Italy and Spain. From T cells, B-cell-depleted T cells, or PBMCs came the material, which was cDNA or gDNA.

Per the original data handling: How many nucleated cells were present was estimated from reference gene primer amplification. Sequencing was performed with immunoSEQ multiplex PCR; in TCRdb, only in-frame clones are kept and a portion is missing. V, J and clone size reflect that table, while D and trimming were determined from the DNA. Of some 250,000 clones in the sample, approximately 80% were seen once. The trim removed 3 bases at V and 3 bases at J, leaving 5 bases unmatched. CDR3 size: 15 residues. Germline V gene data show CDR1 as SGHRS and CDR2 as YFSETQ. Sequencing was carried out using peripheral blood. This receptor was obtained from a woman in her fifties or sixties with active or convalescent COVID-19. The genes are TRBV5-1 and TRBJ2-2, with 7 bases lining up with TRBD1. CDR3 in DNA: TGCGCCAGCAGCTCGGGACAGACTTACACCGGGGAGCTGTTTTTT. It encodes CASSSGQTYTGELFF.